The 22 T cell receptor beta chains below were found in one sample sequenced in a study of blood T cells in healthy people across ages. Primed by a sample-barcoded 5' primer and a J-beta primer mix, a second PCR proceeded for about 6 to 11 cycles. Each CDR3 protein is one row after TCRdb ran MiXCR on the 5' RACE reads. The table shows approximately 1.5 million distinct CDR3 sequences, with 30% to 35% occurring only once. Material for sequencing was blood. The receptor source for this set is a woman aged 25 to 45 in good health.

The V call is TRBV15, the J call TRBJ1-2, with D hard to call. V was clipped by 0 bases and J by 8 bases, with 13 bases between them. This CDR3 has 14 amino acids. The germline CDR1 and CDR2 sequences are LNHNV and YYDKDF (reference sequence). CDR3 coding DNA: TGTGCCACCAGCAGAGAGTCTGACCTTGGAGGCTACACCTTC. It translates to CATSRESDLGGYTF. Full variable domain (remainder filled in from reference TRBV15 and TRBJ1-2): DAMVIQNPRYQVTQFGKPVTLSCSQTLNHNVMYWYQQKSSQAPKLLFHYYDKDFNNEADTPDNFQSRRPNTSFCFLDIRSPGLGDTAMYLCATSRESDLGGYTFGSGTRLTVV.

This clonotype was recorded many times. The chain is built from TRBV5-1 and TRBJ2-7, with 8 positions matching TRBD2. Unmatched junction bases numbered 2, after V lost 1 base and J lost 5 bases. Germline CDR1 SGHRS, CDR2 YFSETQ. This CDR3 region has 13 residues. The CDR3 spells CASSLPGGNEQYF. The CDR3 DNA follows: TGCGCCAGCAGCTTGCCGGGGGGGAACGAGCAGTACTTC.

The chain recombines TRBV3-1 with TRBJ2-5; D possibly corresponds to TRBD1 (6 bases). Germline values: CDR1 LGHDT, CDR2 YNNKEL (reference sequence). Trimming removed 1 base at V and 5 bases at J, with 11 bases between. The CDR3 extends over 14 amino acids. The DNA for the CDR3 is TGTGCCAGCAGCCAAGGCAGGGACAAGGAGACCCAGTACTTC. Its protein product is CASSQGRDKETQYF.

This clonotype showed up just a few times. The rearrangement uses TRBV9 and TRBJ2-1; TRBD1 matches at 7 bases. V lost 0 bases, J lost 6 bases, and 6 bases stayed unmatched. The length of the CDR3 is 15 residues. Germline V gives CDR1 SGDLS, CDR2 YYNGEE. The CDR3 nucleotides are TGTGCCAGCAGCGTAGGAGGGGCAGGGGGCAATGAGCAGTTCTTC. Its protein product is CASSVGGAGGNEQFF. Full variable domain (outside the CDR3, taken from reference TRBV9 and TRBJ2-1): DSGVTQTPKHLITATGQRVTLRCSPRSGDLSVYWYQQSLDQGLQFLIQYYNGEERAKGNILERFSAQQFPDLHSELNLSSLELGDSALYFCASSVGGAGGNEQFFGPGTRLTVL.

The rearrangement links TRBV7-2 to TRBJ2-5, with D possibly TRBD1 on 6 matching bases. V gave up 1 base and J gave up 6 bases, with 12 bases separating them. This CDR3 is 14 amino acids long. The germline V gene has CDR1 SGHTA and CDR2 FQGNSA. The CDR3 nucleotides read TGTGCCAGCAGCTTAGAACAGGGTCGGCAGACCCAGTACTTC. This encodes CASSLEQGRQTQYF.

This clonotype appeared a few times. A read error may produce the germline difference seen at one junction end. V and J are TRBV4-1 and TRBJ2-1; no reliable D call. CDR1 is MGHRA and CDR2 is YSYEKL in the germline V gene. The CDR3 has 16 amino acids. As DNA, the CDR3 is TGCGCCAGCAGCCAAGATGCCCCCCGCTCCTTCAATGAGCAGTTCTTC. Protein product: CASSQDAPRSFNEQFF.

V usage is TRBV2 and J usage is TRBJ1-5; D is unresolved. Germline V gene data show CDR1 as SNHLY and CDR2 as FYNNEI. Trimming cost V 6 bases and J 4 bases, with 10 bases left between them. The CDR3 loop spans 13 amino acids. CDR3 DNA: TGTGCCAGCAGCTATAGGACGAATCAGCCCCAGCATTTT. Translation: CASSYRTNQPQHF.

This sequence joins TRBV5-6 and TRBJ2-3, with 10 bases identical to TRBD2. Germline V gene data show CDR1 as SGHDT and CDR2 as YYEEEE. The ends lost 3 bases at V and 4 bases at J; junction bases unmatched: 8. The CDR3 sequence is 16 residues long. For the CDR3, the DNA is TGTGCCAGCAGCTCTTTAGCGGGGGGCTTCTCAGATACGCAGTATTTT. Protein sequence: CASSSLAGGFSDTQYF.

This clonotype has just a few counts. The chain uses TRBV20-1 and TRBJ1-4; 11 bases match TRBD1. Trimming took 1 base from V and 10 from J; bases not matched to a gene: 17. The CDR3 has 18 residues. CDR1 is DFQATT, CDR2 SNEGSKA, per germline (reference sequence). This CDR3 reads CSARVAGTGGRNDGKLFF. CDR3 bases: TGCAGTGCTAGAGTGGCCGGGACAGGGGGGAGAAATGATGGAAAACTGTTTTTT.

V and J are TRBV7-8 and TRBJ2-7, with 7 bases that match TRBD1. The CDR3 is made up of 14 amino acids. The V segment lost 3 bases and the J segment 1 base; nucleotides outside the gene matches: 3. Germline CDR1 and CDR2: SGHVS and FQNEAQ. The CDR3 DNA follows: TGTGCCAGCAGCTTTCCGGGACAGTCCTACGAGCAGTACTTC. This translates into CASSFPGQSYEQYF.

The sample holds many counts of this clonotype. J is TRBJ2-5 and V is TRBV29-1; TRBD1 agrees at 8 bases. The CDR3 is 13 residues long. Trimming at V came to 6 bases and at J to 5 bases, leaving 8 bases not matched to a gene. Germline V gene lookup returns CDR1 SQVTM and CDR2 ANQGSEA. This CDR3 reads CSVRGQGPETQYF. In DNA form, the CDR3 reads TGCAGCGTCCGAGGACAGGGCCCCGAGACCCAGTACTTC.

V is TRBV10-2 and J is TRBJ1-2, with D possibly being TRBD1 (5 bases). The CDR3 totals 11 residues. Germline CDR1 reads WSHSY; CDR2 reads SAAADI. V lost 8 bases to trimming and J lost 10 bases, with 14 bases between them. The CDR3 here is CASRDRNFYTF. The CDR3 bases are TGCGCCAGCCGGGACCGAAACTTCTACACCTTC.

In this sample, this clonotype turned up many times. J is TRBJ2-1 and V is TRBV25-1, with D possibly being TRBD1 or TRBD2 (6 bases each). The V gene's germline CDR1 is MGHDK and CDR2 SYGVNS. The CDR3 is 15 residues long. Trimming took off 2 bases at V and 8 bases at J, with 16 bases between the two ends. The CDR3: CASSESRGGGDEQFF. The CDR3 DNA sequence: TGTGCCAGCAGTGAAAGCAGGGGAGGTGGCGATGAGCAGTTCTTC. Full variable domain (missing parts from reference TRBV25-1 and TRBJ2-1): EADIYQTPRYLVIGTGKKITLECSQTMGHDKMYWYQQDPGMELHLIHYSYGVNSTEKGDLSSESTVSRIRTEHFPLTLESARPSHTSQYLCASSESRGGGDEQFFGPGTRLTVL.

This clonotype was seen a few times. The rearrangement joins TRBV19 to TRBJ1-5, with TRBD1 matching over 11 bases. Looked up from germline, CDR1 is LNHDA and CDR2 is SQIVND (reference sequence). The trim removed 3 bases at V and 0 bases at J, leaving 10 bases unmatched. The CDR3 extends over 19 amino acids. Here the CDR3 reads CASSISTGTGGYSNQPQHF. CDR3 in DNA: TGTGCCAGTAGTATTTCTACCGGGACAGGGGGGTATAGCAATCAGCCCCAGCATTTT.

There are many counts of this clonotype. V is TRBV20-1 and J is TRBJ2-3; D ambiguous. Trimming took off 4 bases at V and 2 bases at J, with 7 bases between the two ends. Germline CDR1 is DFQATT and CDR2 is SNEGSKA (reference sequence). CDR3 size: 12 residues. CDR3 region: CSAIPFTDTQYF. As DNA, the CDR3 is TGCAGTGCTATCCCGTTCACAGATACGCAGTATTTT.

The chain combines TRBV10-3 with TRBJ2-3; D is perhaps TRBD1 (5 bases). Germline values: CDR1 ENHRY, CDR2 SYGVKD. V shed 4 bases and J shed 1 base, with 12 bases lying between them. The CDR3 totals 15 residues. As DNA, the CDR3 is TGTGCCATCAGTGGGGGCCACGTCGGCACAGATACGCAGTATTTT. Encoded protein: CAISGGHVGTDTQYF.

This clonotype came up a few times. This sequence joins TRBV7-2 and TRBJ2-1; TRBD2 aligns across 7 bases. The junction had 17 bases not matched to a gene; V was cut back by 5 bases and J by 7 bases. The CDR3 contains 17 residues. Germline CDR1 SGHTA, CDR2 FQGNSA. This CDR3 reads CASSPPSAYPGGNEQFF. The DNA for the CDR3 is TGTGCCAGCAGCCCCCCGTCGGCCTATCCCGGGGGGAATGAGCAGTTCTTC.

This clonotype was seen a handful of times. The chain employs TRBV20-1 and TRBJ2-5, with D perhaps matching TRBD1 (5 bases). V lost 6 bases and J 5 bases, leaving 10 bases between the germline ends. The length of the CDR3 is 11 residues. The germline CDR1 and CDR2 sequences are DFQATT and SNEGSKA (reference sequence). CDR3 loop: CSAEHRETQYF. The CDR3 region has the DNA TGCAGTGCGGAACACAGGGAGACCCAGTACTTC.

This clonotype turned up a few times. CDR3: CASSQGPFTDTQYF. In nucleotides, the CDR3 is TGTGCCAGCAGTCAGGGACCTTTCACAGATACGCAGTATTTT. The chain is built from TRBV7-2 and TRBJ2-3, with D tentatively TRBD1 or TRBD2 (5 bases each). This CDR3 has 14 amino acids. Looked up from germline, CDR1 is SGHTA and CDR2 is FQGNSA. V was cut by 6 bases and J by 2 bases, with 12 bases left in between. The variable domain in full, with the rest retrieved from reference TRBV7-2 and TRBJ2-3, is GAGVSQSPSNKVTEKGKDVELRCDPISGHTALYWYRQSLGQGLEFLIYFQGNSAPDKSGLPSDRFSAERTGGSVSTLTIQRTQQEDSAVYLCASSQGPFTDTQYFGPGTRLTVL.

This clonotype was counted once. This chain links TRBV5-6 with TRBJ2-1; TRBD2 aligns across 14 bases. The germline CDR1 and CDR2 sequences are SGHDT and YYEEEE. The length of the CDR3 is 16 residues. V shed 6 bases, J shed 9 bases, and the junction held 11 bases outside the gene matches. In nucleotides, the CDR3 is TGTGCCAGCAACACTGGACTAGCGGGAGGATGGGTTGAGCAGTTCTTC. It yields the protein CASNTGLAGGWVEQFF.

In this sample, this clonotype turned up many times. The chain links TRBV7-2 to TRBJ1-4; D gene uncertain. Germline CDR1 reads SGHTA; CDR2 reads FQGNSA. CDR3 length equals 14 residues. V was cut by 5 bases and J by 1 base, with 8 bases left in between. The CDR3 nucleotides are TGTGCCAGCAGCCCTCAAGGAACTAATGAAAAACTGTTTTTT. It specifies CASSPQGTNEKLFF.

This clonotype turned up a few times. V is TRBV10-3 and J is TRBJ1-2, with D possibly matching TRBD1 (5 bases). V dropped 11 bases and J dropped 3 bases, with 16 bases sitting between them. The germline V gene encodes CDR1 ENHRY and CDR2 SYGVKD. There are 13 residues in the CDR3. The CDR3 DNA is TGTGCCTCCCGAAGCCAGGGTGACTATGGCTACACCTTC. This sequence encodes CASRSQGDYGYTF.